This T cell receptor (beta chain) appears in the sequencing data of a study of vaccination effects on CD4 cells after COVID-19. Study summary: Researchers obtained post-vaccine samples at a median of 72 days past the second dose.

The germline gives CDR1 SGHTA, CDR2 FQGNSA. The CDR3 has 17 amino acids. With 5 bases removed from V and 0 bases from J, the gap between germline ends came to 17 bases. Details on this clone: Its antigen is still unknown.

Culturing for roughly 9 days preceded CD4+ T cell isolation. Each participant received a vaccine that was either BNT162b2 or mRNA-1273, given as two doses. Data came from immunoSEQ multiplex PCR; TCRdb stores just in-frame clones and leaves some out. The data contain about 71,000 clones, less than 85% of them singletons. The specimen was CD4+ T cells from PBMCs cultured without peptide, collected after COVID-19 vaccination. The TCR sequence derives from a human donor who received a COVID-19 vaccine. V usage is TRBV7-2 and J usage is TRBJ2-1; TRBD2 is a possible D gene (6 bases). The CDR3, as DNA: TGTGCCAGCAGCGCCTCCAGGGAGGTTAGCTCCTACAATGAGCAGTTCTTC. Encoded protein: CASSASREVSSYNEQFF. The variable domain in full, completed from reference TRBV7-2 and TRBJ2-1, reads GAGVSQSPSNKVTEKGKDVELRCDPISGHTALYWYRQSLGQGLEFLIYFQGNSAPDKSGLPSDRFSAERTGGSVSTLTIQRTQQEDSAVYLCASSASREVSSYNEQFFGPGTRLTVL.